This T cell receptor (beta chain) was captured in a study of memory CD4+ T cells and cytomegalovirus serostatus. V was pared by 5 bases and J by 8 bases, with 20 bases between. CDR1 SGHDT and CDR2 YYEEEE come from the germline V gene. There are 15 residues in the CDR3. With regard to this clone: Its antigen is undetermined.

Produced via immunoSEQ multiplex PCR; TCRdb's table is partial and in-frame only. The sample records 40,000 to 55,000 clones, about 74% being singletons. Notes on the study in general: Median bootstrapped AUC for CMV status was around 0.96 originally, less than 0.92 US-trained. The CMV-associated TCR signature appears largely within the CD4+ memory repertoire.

Single viable CD3+CD4+CD8-CD45RO+ cells were sorted as the memory CD4+ T cells. The sample comprised memory CD4+ T cells from blood. This clonotype originated in an adult in good health and CMV-seropositive. V and J are TRBV5-6 and TRBJ2-1; D uncertain. The CDR3 nucleotides read TGTGCCAGCAGATGGACCCTTCAGGATGTAGATGAGCAGTTCTTC. Protein sequence: CASRWTLQDVDEQFF.